Listed here are 20 T cell receptor beta chains from one sample, sequenced in a study of control samples from healthy donors and cancer patients. TCRdb's table, derived via immunoSEQ multiplex PCR, lists solely in-frame clones and lacks some. This sample has 75,000 to 80,000 clones; around nine tenths occur once, and the top ten carry around a tenth. The specimen sequenced was PBMCs. These receptor sequences come from a woman between 50 and 59 years old with colorectal cancer.

This clone was seen just once. The chain has TRBV6-1 and TRBJ2-3; TRBD2 is a possible D gene (5 bases). The CDR3 has 13 amino acids. Trimming took 2 bases from V and 4 from J, leaving 7 bases between them. The germline V gene encodes CDR1 MNHNS and CDR2 SASEGT. The CDR3 reads CASSELLADTQYF. The CDR3 DNA reads as TGTGCCAGCAGTGAACTACTAGCAGATACGCAGTATTTT.

The CDR3 DNA is TGTGCCACCAGTGCCACGACAGGGGCGCAGGATCAGCCCCAGCATTTT. It encodes CATSATTGAQDQPQHF. The chain combines TRBV24-1 with TRBJ1-5; 8 nucleotides line up with TRBD1. Germline V gene data show CDR1 as KGHDR and CDR2 as SFDVKD. This CDR3 has 16 amino acids. Unmatched junction bases numbered 10, after V lost 5 bases and J lost 5 bases.

V usage is TRBV9 and J usage is TRBJ2-3, with a weak D call TRBD2 (5 bases). Trimming removed 0 bases from V and 0 bases from J, with 11 bases in between. Germline CDR1 reads SGDLS; CDR2 reads YYNGEE. The CDR3 loop spans 16 amino acids. CDR3 sequence: CASSVASRTSTDTQYF. CDR3 sequence (DNA): TGTGCCAGCAGCGTAGCTTCACGGACTAGCACAGATACGCAGTATTTT. The full variable domain, rest sourced from reference TRBV9 and TRBJ2-3, is DSGVTQTPKHLITATGQRVTLRCSPRSGDLSVYWYQQSLDQGLQFLIQYYNGEERAKGNILERFSAQQFPDLHSELNLSSLELGDSALYFCASSVASRTSTDTQYFGPGTRLTVL.

V and J are TRBV10-2 and TRBJ2-5, with TRBD1 matching 9 bases. After removal of 0 bases from V and 5 bases from J, the junction contained 7 bases not matched to a gene. The germline V gene has CDR1 WSHSY and CDR2 SAAADI. This CDR3 is built from 16 residues. The CDR3 region is CASSESGTGSMETQYF. The DNA of the CDR3 is TGCGCCAGCAGTGAGTCCGGGACAGGGTCTATGGAGACCCAGTACTTC.

The chain joins TRBV28 to TRBJ1-1, with 8 bases aligning to TRBD1. CDR3 length equals 16 residues. Trimming removed 9 bases from V and 5 bases from J; junction bases left unmatched: 17. Germline-derived CDR1 and CDR2 are MDHEN and SYDVKM. The CDR3 DNA reads TGTGCCAGTCGGTGGGCAGGGGGCGCTGTGGGTACTGAAGCTTTCTTT. It encodes CASRWAGGAVGTEAFF.

The chain has TRBV6-2 or TRBV6-3 and TRBJ2-7, with D perhaps TRBD2 (5 bases). CDR1 is MNHEY, CDR2 SVGEGT, per germline. V gave up 6 bases and J gave up 5 bases, with 20 bases separating them. The CDR3 spans 15 residues. For the CDR3, the DNA is TGTGCCAGCAGCATGGACTCTTTAAGGGCCCACGAGCAGTACGTC. Amino acids: CASSMDSLRAHEQYV.

This clone was detected a few times. The gene calls are TRBV5-1 and TRBJ1-2, with D hard to call. Germline assignment: CDR1 SGHRS and CDR2 YFSETQ. Trimming pared 0 bases from V and 0 bases from J, leaving 9 bases between. The CDR3 length is 15 residues. This CDR3 is CASSLVAGANYGYTF. In DNA form, the CDR3 reads TGCGCCAGCAGCTTGGTGGCTGGAGCTAACTATGGCTACACCTTC.

The chain couples TRBV6-5 to TRBJ1-5, with 9 bases fitting TRBD1. The CDR3 extends over 15 amino acids. V was clipped by 5 bases and J by 6 bases; unmatched bases: 8. Germline V gene lookup returns CDR1 MNHEY and CDR2 SVGAGI. For the CDR3, the DNA is TGTGCCAGCAGTACTCAAGGACAGGGGTTTCAGCCCCAGCATTTT. The encoded protein is CASSTQGQGFQPQHF.

The gene calls are TRBV4-1 and TRBJ2-1; D is unresolved. This CDR3 contains 10 residues. Germline CDR1 reads MGHRA; CDR2 reads YSYEKL. Trimming pared 8 bases from V and 14 bases from J, leaving 13 bases between. CDR3 loop: CASPGVKEFF. CDR3 DNA: TGCGCCAGCCCTGGGGTCAAGGAGTTCTTC.

J is TRBJ2-3 and V is TRBV10-3, with TRBD2 as a possible D gene (5 bases). The V gene's germline CDR1 is ENHRY and CDR2 SYGVKD. V gave up 7 bases and J gave up 0 bases, with 20 bases separating them. This CDR3 is built from 17 residues. CDR3 sequence: CAITPGLAVSSTDTQYF. The CDR3 DNA reads TGTGCCATCACCCCTGGGCTAGCAGTATCTAGCACAGATACGCAGTATTTT.

The chain couples TRBV18 to TRBJ1-1, with 7 bases identical to TRBD1. The CDR3 extends over 13 amino acids. Germline loops: CDR1 KGHSH, CDR2 LQKENI. The V gene end was trimmed by 6 bases and the J gene end by 3 bases; junction bases not matched to a gene: 4. In DNA, the CDR3 is TGTGCCAGCTCCCTTACAGGGGACACTGAAGCTTTCTTT. Translated: CASSLTGDTEAFF.

The chain couples TRBV24-1 to TRBJ2-3; the match to TRBD1 covers 8 bases. CDR1 and CDR2 from the germline V gene are KGHDR and SFDVKD. V lost 5 bases, J lost 4 bases, and 1 base stayed unmatched. The length of the CDR3 is 13 residues. CDR3 nucleotide sequence: TGTGCCACCAGTGCGACAGGGGCAGATACGCAGTATTTT. It specifies CATSATGADTQYF.

There are a few counts of this clone. V usage is TRBV7-2 and J usage is TRBJ2-2, with D possibly being TRBD2 (6 bases). V dropped 1 base and J dropped 7 bases, with 7 bases sitting between them. Germline CDR1 is SGHTA and CDR2 is FQGNSA. The CDR3 has 13 residues. The CDR3 here is CASSLVGGGELFF. CDR3 coding DNA: TGTGCCAGCAGCTTAGTGGGGGGCGGGGAGCTGTTTTTT.

This chain uses TRBV7-3 with TRBJ1-4; D unclear. The CDR3 loop spans 13 amino acids. V was pared by 5 bases and J by 8 bases, with 12 bases between. The germline V gene encodes CDR1 SGHTA and CDR2 FQGTGA. The CDR3 DNA follows: TGTGCCAGCAGCAGCGGAGCTCGAGAAAAACTGTTTTTT. Its protein is CASSSGAREKLFF.

CDR3 sequence (DNA): TGTGCCAGCTCCAAGGCCCGGGAAACTTACAATGAGCAGTTCTTC. Protein product: CASSKARETYNEQFF. The chain employs TRBV3-1 (or the pseudogene TRBV3-2) and TRBJ2-1, with D perhaps TRBD2 (5 bases). Trimming left V 8 bases short and J 4 bases short, with 18 bases between. Germline V gives CDR1 LGHDT, CDR2 YNNKEL (reference sequence). The CDR3 has 15 amino acids.

The chain combines TRBV5-1 with TRBJ1-6; a weak D match, TRBD1 (5 bases). This CDR3 spans 13 amino acids. The V gene lost 1 base and the J gene lost 8 bases, with 7 bases spanning the gap. Germline CDR1 and CDR2: SGHRS and YFSETQ. CDR3 residues: CASSLWGDSPLHF. As DNA, the CDR3 is TGCGCCAGCAGCTTGTGGGGGGATTCACCCCTCCACTTT. The variable domain in full, with the rest retrieved from reference TRBV5-1 and TRBJ1-6, is KAGVTQTPRYLIKTRGQQVTLSCSPISGHRSVSWYQQTPGQGLQFLFEYFSETQRNKGNFPGRFSGRQFSNSRSEMNVSTLELGDSALYLCASSLWGDSPLHFGNGTRLTVT.

V is TRBV9 and J is TRBJ2-3; a possible D gene is TRBD1 (6 bases). Germline values: CDR1 SGDLS, CDR2 YYNGEE. The CDR3 spans 15 residues. V was clipped by 4 bases and J by 4 bases, with 16 bases between them. The CDR3 loop is CASSPAPQGADTQYF. DNA for the CDR3: TGTGCCAGCAGCCCCGCCCCACAGGGAGCAGATACGCAGTATTTT.

This clone was observed a single time. The rearrangement uses TRBV15 and TRBJ2-5; no clear D gene. CDR3 length: 13 residues. The V end was cut by 3 bases, the J end by 2 bases, with 7 bases between. Germline loops: CDR1 LNHNV, CDR2 YYDKDF (reference sequence). The CDR3 region is CATSRDQQETQYF. DNA for the CDR3: TGTGCCACCAGCAGGGACCAGCAAGAGACCCAGTACTTC. The variable domain in full, completed from reference TRBV15 and TRBJ2-5, reads DAMVIQNPRYQVTQFGKPVTLSCSQTLNHNVMYWYQQKSSQAPKLLFHYYDKDFNNEADTPDNFQSRRPNTSFCFLDIRSPGLGDTAMYLCATSRDQQETQYFGPGTRLLVL.

This chain joins TRBV19 and TRBJ1-2; 10 positions match TRBD1. V lost 7 bases, J lost 6 bases, and 8 bases stayed unmatched. CDR1 LNHDA and CDR2 SQIVND come from the germline V gene (reference sequence). This CDR3 spans 14 amino acids. CDR3 region: CASTRDRGFDGYTF. The CDR3 DNA reads as TGTGCCAGTACCCGGGACAGGGGTTTTGATGGCTACACCTTC.

The V gene is TRBV12-5, the J gene TRBJ2-2; 8 nucleotides agree with TRBD2. There are 14 residues in the CDR3. After removal of 5 bases from V and 6 bases from J, the junction contained 5 bases not matched to a gene. Germline V gene lookup returns CDR1 LGHNT and CDR2 FRNRAP. CDR3 in amino acids: CASGPRLAPGELFF. The CDR3 DNA sequence: TGTGCTAGTGGTCCCCGACTAGCGCCCGGGGAGCTGTTTTTT.